Here is one T cell receptor beta chain with its context. The CDR3 has 13 amino acids. The V end was cut by 7 bases, the J end by 8 bases, with 13 bases between. Germline V gene lookup returns CDR1 SGDLS and CDR2 YYNGEE. This record belongs to a study of blood T cell repertoires in COVID-19. Across the whole study: The samples span acute and convalescent COVID-19 from the United States, Italy and Spain. T cells, B-cell-depleted T cells, or PBMCs supplied cDNA or gDNA.

Method: immunoSEQ multiplex PCR; TCRdb's copy keeps in-frame clones and lacks some. The sample comprises 200,000 to 250,000 clones, 70% to 90% of which are singletons, and approximately 3.3% rests with the top ten. The chain is built from TRBV9 and TRBJ1-6, with D possibly being TRBD1 (5 bases). The sequenced sample consisted of peripheral blood. The receptor's source is a man between 18 and 29 years old with active or convalescent COVID-19. DNA for the CDR3: TGTGCCAGCGGCTTGACAGAGTATTCACCCCTCCACTTT. Protein sequence: CASGLTEYSPLHF.